These T cell receptor beta chains were read from a single sample in a study of post-analysis software for immune sequencing data. TCRdb called the PCR reads again in MiXCR, with one record for every CDR3 protein. The table lists under 200,000 distinct CDR3 sequences, 25% to 35% of them singletons. The sample consisted of blood. The receptor source for this set is a girl under 18 with multiple sclerosis. The CDR3 runs from the conserved cysteine through the conserved F or W. The D gene is left open where the match is weak. Some rows have no size entry. The others give once, few or many, or a class for an expanded clone.

clone_size j_call d_call v_call cdr3_aa cdr3_nt
many TRBJ2-1 TRBD2 TRBV4-1 CASSPTGTSHNEQFF TGCGCCAGCAGTCCTACCGGGACTAGTCACAATGAGCAGTTCTTC
. TRBJ2-7 TRBD1 TRBV4-2 CASSQDTGGYEQYF TGTGCCAGCAGCCAAGATACAGGGGGCTACGAGCAGTACTTC
. TRBJ2-1 TRBD1 TRBV5-1 CASSLEGQGYNEQFF TGCGCCAGCAGCTTGGAGGGACAGGGGTACAATGAGCAGTTCTTC
many TRBJ2-1 . TRBV29-1 CSGSSRGGNEQFF TGCAGCGGCAGCTCCAGGGGGGGCAATGAGCAGTTCTTC
many TRBJ2-7 . TRBV20-1 CSVPKARTYEQYF TGCAGTGTCCCTAAGGCCCGCACCTACGAGCAGTACTTC
. TRBJ2-7 TRBD2 TRBV20-1 CSARDPTSVGTYEQYF TGCAGTGCTAGAGACCCGACTAGCGTGGGGACCTACGAGCAGTACTTC
few TRBJ2-1 TRBD2 TRBV28 CASSLFSGGRNEQFF TGTGCCAGCAGTTTATTCTCGGGAGGGCGCAATGAGCAGTTCTTC
many TRBJ2-7 . TRBV7-2 CASSFQGGEQYF TGTGCCAGCAGCTTTCAGGGGGGCGAGCAGTACTTC
few TRBJ2-3 . TRBV28 CASSLPPTDTQYF TGTGCCAGCAGCCTCCCTCCCACAGATACGCAGTATTTT
few TRBJ1-2 TRBD1 TRBV7-2 CASSLVQGASRGYTF TGTGCCAGCAGCTTAGTACAGGGGGCGTCTCGCGGCTACACCTTC
few TRBJ1-1 . TRBV28 CAGSFYGRVVSDTEAFF TGTGCCGGCAGTTTCTACGGGAGAGTGGTATCGGACACTGAAGCTTTCTTT
. TRBJ2-3 . TRBV5-1 CASSRQVTDTQYF TGCGCCAGCAGCAGGCAGGTCACAGATACGCAGTATTTT
. TRBJ1-5 . TRBV3-1 CASSQRASNQPQHF TGTGCCAGCAGCCAGAGGGCTAGCAATCAGCCCCAGCATTTT
once TRBJ2-1 TRBD1 TRBV20-1 CSARVTGVGVQFF TGCAGTGCTAGAGTCACAGGGGTAGGGGTGCAGTTCTTC
many TRBJ2-3 . TRBV12-3/TRBV12-4 CASSLETVPTDTQYF TGTGCCAGCAGTTTAGAGACGGTACCCACAGATACGCAGTATTTT
. TRBJ1-2 . TRBV7-2 CASSLDGKSAYGYTF TGTGCCAGCAGCTTAGATGGCAAATCAGCTTATGGCTACACCTTC
many TRBJ2-7 . TRBV6-5 CASSYRRTESYEQYF TGTGCCAGCAGTTACAGGCGGACAGAGTCCTACGAGCAGTACTTC
few TRBJ2-7 TRBD1 TRBV27 CASHGTGTRYEQYF TGTGCCAGCCACGGGACAGGAACCCGCTACGAGCAGTACTTC
many TRBJ2-7 . TRBV10-3 CAISEGDDGPLEQYF TGTGCCATCAGTGAGGGGGACGACGGGCCTCTCGAGCAGTACTTC
few TRBJ2-1 TRBD2 TRBV20-1 CSANSARGGSYNEQFF TGCAGTGCTAACTCAGCACGGGGGGGCAGCTACAATGAGCAGTTCTTC
many TRBJ1-2 TRBD1 TRBV7-9 CASIAQGASGYTF TGTGCCAGCATAGCGCAGGGGGCGAGCGGCTACACCTTC
few TRBJ2-3 . TRBV11-2 CASSLVGGSDTQYF TGTGCCAGCAGCTTAGTTGGGGGTTCAGATACGCAGTATTTT
many TRBJ1-1 TRBD1 TRBV5-1 CASSLTGGGTEAFF TGTGCCAGCAGCTTGACAGGGGGTGGCACTGAAGCTTTCTTT
many TRBJ1-4 TRBD1 TRBV20-1 CSAPFQGARLNEKLFF TGCAGTGCTCCCTTCCAGGGGGCAAGGTTGAATGAAAAACTGTTTTTT
many TRBJ2-7 TRBD2 TRBV5-6 CASSRRDYGLEQYF TGTGCCAGCAGCCGCCGGGACTACGGACTCGAGCAGTACTTC
many TRBJ2-1 . TRBV5-6 CASSAPVGVEQFF TGTGCCAGCAGCGCCCCGGTCGGAGTCGAGCAGTTCTTC
few TRBJ1-6 TRBD1 TRBV7-9 CASSNSPGTGENSPLHF TGTGCCAGCAGCAATAGCCCCGGGACAGGGGAAAATTCACCCCTCCACTTT